These 25 T cell receptor beta chains came from one sample sequenced in a study of blood T cells in healthy people across ages (dated by TCRdb to 2015 to 2017). Library preparation used 5' RACE. The sequencer was an Illumina HiSeq 2500. A second PCR of roughly 6 to 12 cycles was run with a J-beta primer mix and a sample-barcoded 5' primer. In TCRdb, the public reads were trimmed at Q25 with fastp and aligned with MiXCR, with productive beta chains retained. One record per CDR3 amino acid sequence lists the most common genes and DNA. The sample table holds roughly 700,000 distinct CDR3 sequences, of which 20% to 30% were seen once. More than 8% of the sample is in the top ten clones. In addition, the sample was reused for a study of T cells of mothers and their children.

Sequenced input: blood. These receptors all stem from a boy aged 5 to 17 in good health.

This clonotype was counted many times. The V gene is TRBV19, the J gene TRBJ1-2; the D gene is possibly TRBD1 (6 bases). This CDR3 contains 13 residues. With 6 bases removed from V and 8 bases from J, the gap between germline ends came to 16 bases. Germline V lookup: CDR1 LNHDA, CDR2 SQIVND (reference sequence). The CDR3 region is CASRLQGLYGYTF. CDR3 DNA sequence: TGTGCCAGTAGATTACAGGGACTTTACGGCTACACCTTC.

The chain recombines TRBV28 with TRBJ2-7; D is uncertain. The germline V and J ends were trimmed by 2 bases and 5 bases, with 10 bases remaining between them. Looked up from germline, CDR1 is MDHEN and CDR2 is SYDVKM. CDR3 length: 13 amino acids. The CDR3 DNA follows: TGTGCCAGCAGTTTAATAAAAGGTAACGAGCAGTACTTC. The encoded protein is CASSLIKGNEQYF.

V gene TRBV7-3 combines with J gene TRBJ2-2; the match to TRBD1 covers 7 bases. The trim removed 4 bases at V and 4 bases at J, leaving 6 bases unmatched. The V gene's germline CDR1 is SGHTA and CDR2 FQGTGA. The CDR3 has 15 residues. The CDR3 DNA reads TGTGCCAGCAGCTCGCAGGGACAGTCCACCGGGGAGCTGTTTTTT. Residues: CASSSQGQSTGELFF. The full variable domain, completed using reference TRBV7-3 and TRBJ2-2, is GAGVSQTPSNKVTEKGKYVELRCDPISGHTALYWYRQSLGQGPEFLIYFQGTGAADDSGLPNDRFFAVRPEGSVSTLKIQRTERGDSAVYLCASSSQGQSTGELFFGEGSRLTVL.

CDR3 DNA: TGTGCCACGACAGGGGACCCCAACACTGAAGCTTTCTTT. This codes for CATTGDPNTEAFF. The chain recombines TRBV18 with TRBJ1-1; TRBD1 matches 8 bases. The V gene's germline CDR1 is KGHSH and CDR2 LQKENI. This CDR3 has 13 amino acids. The V segment lost 10 bases and the J segment 2 bases; nucleotides outside the gene matches: 6.

This clonotype occurred a few times. The rearrangement links TRBV28 to TRBJ2-5; 15 nucleotides line up with TRBD2. CDR1 is MDHEN, CDR2 SYDVKM, per germline. This CDR3 spans 17 amino acids. Unmatched junction bases numbered 7, after V lost 6 bases and J lost 2 bases. The CDR3 protein is CASSSPGTSGRQETQYF. The CDR3 nucleotides are TGTGCCAGCAGCTCCCCCGGGACTAGCGGGAGGCAAGAGACCCAGTACTTC. The complete variable domain, with remaining parts taken from reference TRBV28 and TRBJ2-5, reads DVKVTQSSRYLVKRTGEKVFLECVQDMDHENMFWYRQDPGLGLRLIYFSYDVKMKEKGDIPEGYSVSREKKERFSLILESASTNQTSMYLCASSSPGTSGRQETQYFGPGTRLLVL.

This clonotype showed up just a few times. The chain is built from TRBV20-1 and TRBJ2-1; 9 bases align to TRBD2. V dropped 2 bases and J dropped 4; count of bases not matched to a gene: 0. The CDR3 consists of 13 residues. Germline lookup yields CDR1 DFQATT and CDR2 SNEGSKA (reference sequence). This CDR3 reads CSARLAGYNEQFF. The CDR3 bases are TGCAGTGCTAGACTAGCGGGATACAATGAGCAGTTCTTC.

This clonotype was detected only a few times. This sequence joins TRBV4-3 and TRBJ2-2; D is unresolved. Germline V gene data show CDR1 as LGHNA and CDR2 as YSLEER. The CDR3 loop spans 15 amino acids. Trimming pared 2 bases from V and 1 base from J, leaving 8 bases between. In DNA form, the CDR3 reads TGCGCCAGCAGCCAAAGGGTCGGGAACACCGGGGAGCTGTTTTTT. Its translation is CASSQRVGNTGELFF.

The V call is TRBV7-3, the J call TRBJ2-7; the D call may be TRBD1 or TRBD2 (5 bases each). CDR3 length: 13 amino acids. V shed 3 bases and J shed 5 bases, with 11 bases lying between them. CDR1 is SGHTA, CDR2 FQGTGA, per germline. CDR3 region: CASSLGDPDEQYF. In nucleotides, the CDR3 is TGTGCCAGCAGCTTGGGGGATCCCGACGAGCAGTACTTC.

The table lists this clonotype with a few counts. The chain links TRBV7-3 to TRBJ2-3, with 13 bases fitting TRBD2. In germline, CDR1 is SGHTA, CDR2 FQGTGA. V trimming: 5 bases; J trimming: 6 bases; junction bases outside the gene matches: 8. There are 16 residues in the CDR3. The CDR3 here is CASSGTSGGARDTQYF. The DNA of the CDR3 is TGTGCCAGCAGCGGAACTAGCGGGGGGGCGCGGGATACGCAGTATTTT.

This clonotype occurred a few times. This rearrangement joins TRBV3-1 to TRBJ2-7; D is possibly TRBD2 (6 bases). The V and J ends lost 4 bases and 1 base respectively, with 14 bases between them. The CDR3 consists of 15 residues. Germline lookup yields CDR1 LGHDT and CDR2 YNNKEL (reference sequence). The CDR3 is CASSPSLTRSYEQYF. The CDR3 bases are TGTGCCAGCAGCCCGTCGCTGACTAGGTCCTACGAGCAGTACTTC.

The table lists this clonotype with a few counts. This chain uses TRBV24-1 with TRBJ2-3, with 14 bases matching TRBD2. The germline gives CDR1 KGHDR, CDR2 SFDVKD. The length of the CDR3 is 20 residues. With V trimmed by 0 bases and J by 0 bases, 7 bases remained unmatched. For the CDR3, the DNA is TGTGCCACCAGTGATTTGCGGGGGACTAGCGGGGGATTTAGCACAGATACGCAGTATTTT. This gives the protein CATSDLRGTSGGFSTDTQYF.

The chain carries TRBV24-1 and TRBJ2-1; no clear D gene. Trimming cost V 6 bases and J 6 bases, with 5 bases left between them. This CDR3 comprises 11 residues. Germline V gives CDR1 KGHDR, CDR2 SFDVKD. The CDR3 is CATSLGNEQFF. DNA of the CDR3: TGTGCCACCAGTCTAGGCAATGAGCAGTTCTTC.

The CDR3 loop is CASRVIAGGGDEQFF. The CDR3 DNA reads TGTGCCAGCAGGGTCATAGCGGGAGGAGGCGATGAGCAGTTCTTC. The V call is TRBV6-1, the J call TRBJ2-1; 10 nucleotides agree with TRBD2. This CDR3 contains 15 residues. Germline V gives CDR1 MNHNS, CDR2 SASEGT. J gave up 8 bases and V 6 bases, and 10 bases lay outside the gene matches.

The chain employs TRBV29-1 and TRBJ2-7; 8 nucleotides line up with TRBD2. From germline, CDR1 is SQVTM and CDR2 ANQGSEA. With V trimmed by 7 bases and J by 4 bases, 15 bases remained unmatched. This CDR3 contains 15 residues. CDR3 sequence reads: CSAIGPGLAEYEQYF. Here the CDR3 DNA reads TGCAGCGCCATCGGTCCCGGACTAGCAGAATACGAGCAGTACTTC.

This clonotype turned up a few times. The junction and the germline gene differ at one end; a read error may be behind it. The chain is built from TRBV5-1 and TRBJ1-1; D is unclear. The germline gives CDR1 SGHRS, CDR2 YFSETQ. The CDR3 extends over 13 amino acids. The DNA of the CDR3 is TGTGCCAGCAGCTTTCCGGGAGGAACTGAAGCTTTCTTT. Its protein product is CASSFPGGTEAFF.

This clonotype has a handful of counts. This chain joins TRBV9 and TRBJ1-4; 7 positions agree with TRBD1. The germline gives CDR1 SGDLS, CDR2 YYNGEE. The CDR3 consists of 16 residues. Trimming removed 0 bases from V and 0 bases from J; junction bases left unmatched: 2. As DNA, the CDR3 is TGTGCCAGCAGCGTAGAGGGGGCGGCAACTAATGAAAAACTGTTTTTT. As protein: CASSVEGAATNEKLFF.

This chain joins TRBV7-3 and TRBJ1-1; possibly TRBD1 for D (6 bases). The V end was cut by 1 base, the J end by 5 bases, with 14 bases between. Germline assignment: CDR1 SGHTA and CDR2 FQGTGA. CDR3 length: 15 residues. CDR3 sequence reads: CASSLIEAGVTEAFF. As DNA, the CDR3 is TGTGCCAGCAGCTTAATCGAGGCAGGGGTTACTGAAGCTTTCTTT.

This clonotype has just a few counts. This chain connects TRBV12-3 or TRBV12-4 to TRBJ2-5; D remains unclear. The DNA end is more similar to TRBJ2-7, so the J call may be wrong. This CDR3 is built from 13 residues. The chain's CDR3 is CASTLRLGYEQYF. CDR3 DNA: TGTGCCAGCACCCTCCGGCTAGGGTACGAGCAGTACTTC.

V and J are TRBV20-1 and TRBJ2-3, with D possibly being TRBD2 (5 bases). V lost 2 bases to trimming and J lost 6 bases, with 18 bases between them. Germline V gene data show CDR1 as DFQATT and CDR2 as SNEGSKA (reference sequence). There are 15 residues in the CDR3. CDR3 protein: CSARLSGSAPDTQYF. The CDR3 nucleotides are TGCAGTGCTAGATTGAGCGGATCGGCCCCGGATACGCAGTATTTT.

The V and J genes are TRBV4-3 and TRBJ2-5; D gene uncertain. This CDR3 is 15 amino acids long. V lost 0 bases and J 0 bases, leaving 8 bases between the germline ends. Germline loops: CDR1 LGHNA, CDR2 YSLEER. The chain's CDR3 is CASSQDWVNQETQYF. CDR3 coding DNA: TGCGCCAGCAGCCAAGATTGGGTCAACCAAGAGACCCAGTACTTC.

Only a few counts were recorded for this clonotype. V is TRBV12-5 and J is TRBJ1-6; 12 bases map to TRBD1. V shed 0 bases, J shed 10 bases, and the junction held 19 bases outside the gene matches. The CDR3 is 21 residues long. CDR1 and CDR2 from the germline V gene are LGHNT and FRNRAP. The CDR3 is CASGLVILVGQGARRESPLHF. CDR3 bases: TGTGCTAGTGGTTTGGTAATTCTCGTGGGACAGGGGGCCAGGAGGGAGTCACCCCTCCACTTT.

V usage is TRBV5-6 and J usage is TRBJ2-5; 8 positions match TRBD1. The CDR3 runs 14 residues. The germline V gene has CDR1 SGHDT and CDR2 YYEEEE. V was clipped by 3 bases and J by 0 bases; unmatched bases: 1. CDR3 DNA: TGTGCCAGCAGCTGGGACAGGAACCAAGAGACCCAGTACTTC. Amino acids: CASSWDRNQETQYF.

The sample holds a few counts of this clonotype. The chain employs TRBV12-3 or TRBV12-4 and TRBJ2-5; 8 nucleotides align to TRBD2. The CDR3 contains 13 residues. The junction had 2 bases not matched to a gene; V was cut back by 5 bases and J by 3 bases. DNA of the CDR3: TGTGCCAGCAGTAAACTAGCGGAAGAGACCCAGTACTTC. It codes for CASSKLAEETQYF.

This clonotype was seen only a few times. The chain joins TRBV9 to TRBJ2-3; 10 nucleotides agree with TRBD2. The CDR3 sequence is 18 residues long. With 7 bases clipped from V and 3 bases from J, the junction kept 17 bases outside the gene matches. Per the germline V gene, CDR1 is SGDLS and CDR2 is YYNGEE. The CDR3 here is CASGGNTLLAGSTDTQYF. The CDR3 DNA sequence: TGTGCCAGCGGAGGAAATACCCTACTAGCGGGGTCTACAGATACGCAGTATTTT.

The table lists this clonotype with a few counts. The V gene is TRBV5-1, the J gene TRBJ2-5, with D possibly being TRBD1 (6 bases). V gave up 0 bases and J gave up 10 bases, with 16 bases separating them. This CDR3 has 14 residues. The germline CDR1 and CDR2 sequences are SGHRS and YFSETQ. In DNA, the CDR3 is TGCGCCAGCAGCTTGGCGGGGCCGTCAGGGGACCAGTACTTC. It yields the protein CASSLAGPSGDQYF.